The clone carrying this T cell receptor beta chain was recorded at least ten times. The time point: healthy volunteer bleed at 2 weeks. It was from unfractionated whole blood that total RNA was extracted. This CDR3 has 14 amino acids. The trim removed 4 bases at V and 8 bases at J, leaving 6 bases unmatched. CDR1 is MDHEN and CDR2 is SYDVKM in the germline V gene. TCRdb processed the RACE reads anew with MiXCR; each CDR3 protein has one entry. The data hold 50,000 or so distinct CDR3 sequences, with about 4.1% observed a single time. The record originates from a study of human T cells and chemical hapten exposure.

The sequenced sample was whole blood. This rearrangement joins TRBV28 to TRBJ1-3; 9 positions match TRBD1. The clonotype originates from a human donor in good health. Some clones in this sample may be carry-over from other donors' samples. In nucleotides, the CDR3 is TGTGCCAGCAGTTGGGACAGGGAATTAGACACCATATATTTT. Protein sequence: CASSWDRELDTIYF.